This TCR beta chain appears in the sequencing data of a study of shared clonotypes between healthy human individuals. Looking at the study overall: For every donor, three CD4 naive, three CD4 memory, two CD8 naive and one CD8 memory plates were used. The study, taken as a whole, reports: The study generally estimated greater richness for naive than memory subsets. Blood was the only sampled material, and tissue repertoires likely differ.

Naive CD8 cells were CD45RO-negative, positively selected for CCR7, excluding terminally differentiated effector memory CD45RA+ cells. All donors were Caucasian adults living in Nashville, Tennessee. About this clone: Its cognate antigen is unknown.

Profiled with immunoSEQ multiplex PCR; TCRdb holds only in-frame clones, not every one. The sample has about 2 million clones; approximately 94% are singletons. Trimming took 0 bases from V and 5 from J, leaving 8 bases between them. The CDR3 consists of 14 residues. The germline CDR1 and CDR2 sequences are SGHAT and FQNNGV. This TCR was sampled from a man between 18 and 29 years old in good health. The material sequenced was naive CD8+ T cells sorted from blood. V gene TRBV11-2 combines with J gene TRBJ1-5; TRBD1 might be the D (5 bases). The CDR3 coding sequence is TGTGCCAGCAGCTTAGACCCGGGGGATCAGCCCCAGCATTTT. Translation gives CASSLDPGDQPQHF.